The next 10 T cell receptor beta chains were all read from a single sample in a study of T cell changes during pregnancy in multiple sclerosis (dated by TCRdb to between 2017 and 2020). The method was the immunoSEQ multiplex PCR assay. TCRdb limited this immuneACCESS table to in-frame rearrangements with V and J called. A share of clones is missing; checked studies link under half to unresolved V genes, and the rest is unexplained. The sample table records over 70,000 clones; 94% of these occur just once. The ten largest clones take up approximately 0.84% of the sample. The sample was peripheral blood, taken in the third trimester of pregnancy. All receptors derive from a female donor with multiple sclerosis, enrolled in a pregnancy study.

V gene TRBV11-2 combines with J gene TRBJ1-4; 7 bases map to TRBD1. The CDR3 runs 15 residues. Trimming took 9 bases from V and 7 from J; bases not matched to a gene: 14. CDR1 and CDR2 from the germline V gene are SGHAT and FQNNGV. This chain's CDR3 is CASSTQGVKGEKLFF. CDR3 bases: TGTGCCAGTAGCACTCAGGGGGTGAAGGGTGAAAAACTGTTTTTT.

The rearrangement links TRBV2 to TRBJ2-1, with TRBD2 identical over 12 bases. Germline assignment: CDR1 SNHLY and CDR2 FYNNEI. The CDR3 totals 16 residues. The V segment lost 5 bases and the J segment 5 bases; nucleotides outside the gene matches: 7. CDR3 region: CASSRGLAGIDNEQFF. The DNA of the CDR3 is TGTGCCAGCAGTCGCGGACTAGCGGGGATTGACAATGAGCAGTTCTTC. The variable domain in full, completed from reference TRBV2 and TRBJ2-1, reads EPEVTQTPSHQVTQMGQEVILRCVPISNHLYFYWYRQILGQKVEFLVSFYNNEISEKSEIFDDQFSVERPDGSNFTLKIRSTKLEDSAMYFCASSRGLAGIDNEQFFGPGTRLTVL.

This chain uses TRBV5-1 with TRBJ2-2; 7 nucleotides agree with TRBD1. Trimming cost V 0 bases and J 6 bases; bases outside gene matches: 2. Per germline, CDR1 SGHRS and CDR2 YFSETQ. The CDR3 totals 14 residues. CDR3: CASSLGQGAGELFF. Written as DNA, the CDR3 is TGCGCCAGCAGCTTGGGGCAGGGGGCCGGGGAGCTGTTTTTT.

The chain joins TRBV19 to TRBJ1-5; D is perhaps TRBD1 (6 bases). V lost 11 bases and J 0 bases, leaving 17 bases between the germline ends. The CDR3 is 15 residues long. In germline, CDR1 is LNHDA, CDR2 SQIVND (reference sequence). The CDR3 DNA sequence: TGTGCCGGGGGCCCCACCGCCATTAGCAATCAGCCCCAGCATTTT. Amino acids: CAGGPTAISNQPQHF. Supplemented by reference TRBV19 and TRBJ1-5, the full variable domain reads DGGITQSPKYLFRKEGQNVTLSCEQNLNHDAMYWYRQDPGQGLRLIYYSQIVNDFQKGDIAEGYSVSREKKESFPLTVTSAQKNPTAFYLCAGGPTAISNQPQHFGDGTRLSIL.

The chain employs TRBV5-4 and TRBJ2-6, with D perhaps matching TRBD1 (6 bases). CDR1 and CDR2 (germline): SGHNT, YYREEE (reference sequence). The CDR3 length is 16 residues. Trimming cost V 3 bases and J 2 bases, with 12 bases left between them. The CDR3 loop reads CASSSRGGAGANVLTF. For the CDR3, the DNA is TGTGCCAGCAGCTCCAGGGGTGGAGCTGGGGCCAACGTCCTGACTTTC.

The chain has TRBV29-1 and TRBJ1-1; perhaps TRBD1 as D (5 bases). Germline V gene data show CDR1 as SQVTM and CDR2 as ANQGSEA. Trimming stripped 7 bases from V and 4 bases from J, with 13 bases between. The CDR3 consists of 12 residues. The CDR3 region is CSAQGLSTEAFF. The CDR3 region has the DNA TGCAGCGCCCAGGGACTTTCCACTGAAGCTTTCTTT.

This CDR3 reads CSSRRRIGTDTQYF. CDR3 nucleotide sequence: TGCAGCTCCCGTAGAAGAATAGGCACAGATACGCAGTATTTT. This chain joins TRBV29-1 and TRBJ2-3; no definite D call. This CDR3 contains 14 residues. Trimming pared 8 bases from V and 1 base from J, leaving 16 bases between. Germline loops: CDR1 SQVTM, CDR2 ANQGSEA.

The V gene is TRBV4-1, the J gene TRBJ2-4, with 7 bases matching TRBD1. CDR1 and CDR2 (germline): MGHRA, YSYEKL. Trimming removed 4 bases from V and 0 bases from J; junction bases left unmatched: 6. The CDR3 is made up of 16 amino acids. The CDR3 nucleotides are TGCGCCAGCAGCCTAGGGACAGCACTAGCCAAAAACATTCAGTACTTC. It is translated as CASSLGTALAKNIQYF.

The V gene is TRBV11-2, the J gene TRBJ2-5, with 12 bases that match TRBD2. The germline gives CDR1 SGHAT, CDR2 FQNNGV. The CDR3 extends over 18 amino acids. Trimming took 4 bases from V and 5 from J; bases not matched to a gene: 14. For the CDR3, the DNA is TGTGCCAGCAGCTCAATCTCTAGCGGGAGGGCTACCGGGGAGACCCAGTACTTC. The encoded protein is CASSSISSGRATGETQYF.

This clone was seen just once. This chain's CDR3 is CASSPSGQVPGYF. Here the CDR3 DNA reads TGTGCCAGCAGTCCCTCAGGGCAGGTCCCTGGGTACTTC. The chain combines TRBV27 with TRBJ2-7; a weak D match, TRBD1 (5 bases). V lost 5 bases and J lost 12, with 20 bases in between. The germline V gene encodes CDR1 MNHEY and CDR2 SMNVEV (reference sequence). This CDR3 contains 13 residues.